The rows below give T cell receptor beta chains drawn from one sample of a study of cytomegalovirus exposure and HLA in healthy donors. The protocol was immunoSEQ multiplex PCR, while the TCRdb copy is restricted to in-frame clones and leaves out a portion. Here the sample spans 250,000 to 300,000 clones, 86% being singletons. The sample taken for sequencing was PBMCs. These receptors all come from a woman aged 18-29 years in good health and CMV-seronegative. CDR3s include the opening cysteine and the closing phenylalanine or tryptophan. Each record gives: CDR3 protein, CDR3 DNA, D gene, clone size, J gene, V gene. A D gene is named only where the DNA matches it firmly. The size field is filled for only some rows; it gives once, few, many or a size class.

CDR3 protein: CASSSRQGKTETQYF; CDR3 DNA: TGTGCCAGCAGTTCCCGACAGGGTAAGACGGAGACCCAGTACTTC; D gene: TRBD1; clone size: -; J gene: TRBJ2-5; V gene: TRBV27
CDR3 protein: CASSLEGHSPVDGYTF; CDR3 DNA: TGTGCCAGCAGCTTAGAGGGGCACTCCCCTGTCGATGGCTACACCTTC; D gene: -; clone size: -; J gene: TRBJ1-2; V gene: TRBV11-2
CDR3 protein: CASSYSGGGYNEQFF; CDR3 DNA: TGTGCCAGCAGTTACTCCGGCGGGGGGTACAATGAGCAGTTCTTC; D gene: TRBD2; clone size: -; J gene: TRBJ2-1; V gene: TRBV6-5
CDR3 protein: CASSWGLSSGNTIYF; CDR3 DNA: TGCGCCAGCAGCTGGGGCCTAAGCTCTGGAAACACCATATATTTT; D gene: -; clone size: -; J gene: TRBJ1-3; V gene: TRBV5-1
CDR3 protein: CASSLGAGGGNTIYF; CDR3 DNA: TGCGCCAGCAGCTTGGGTGCGGGAGGAGGAAACACCATATATTTT; D gene: -; clone size: -; J gene: TRBJ1-3; V gene: TRBV5-1
CDR3 protein: CASSWAGQGDNSPLHF; CDR3 DNA: TGCGCCAGCAGCTGGGCGGGACAGGGGGATAATTCACCCCTCCACTTT; D gene: TRBD1; clone size: -; J gene: TRBJ1-6; V gene: TRBV5-1
CDR3 protein: CASSRTAPTGELFF; CDR3 DNA: TGTGCCAGCAGTCGGACAGCCCCTACCGGGGAGCTGTTTTTT; D gene: -; clone size: -; J gene: TRBJ2-2; V gene: TRBV6-5
CDR3 protein: CASSLAPTDTEAFF; CDR3 DNA: TGTGCCAGCAGCTTAGCGCCGACAGACACTGAAGCTTTCTTT; D gene: -; clone size: -; J gene: TRBJ1-1; V gene: TRBV7-9
CDR3 protein: CASRFFRSGANVLTF; CDR3 DNA: TGTGCCAGCAGATTCTTCCGCTCTGGGGCCAACGTCCTGACTTTC; D gene: -; clone size: -; J gene: TRBJ2-6; V gene: TRBV28
CDR3 protein: CASSSFIREFGYTF; CDR3 DNA: TGTGCCAGCAGCTCGTTTATTCGTGAGTTTGGCTACACCTTC; D gene: -; clone size: -; J gene: TRBJ1-2; V gene: TRBV7-2
CDR3 protein: CASSLAELAGGPFF; CDR3 DNA: TGTGCCAGCAGCTTAGCAGAGCTAGCAGGGGGCCCTTTCTTT; D gene: TRBD1; clone size: -; J gene: TRBJ1-1; V gene: TRBV7-6
CDR3 protein: CASSPLENTEAFF; CDR3 DNA: TGTGCCAGCTCACCACTAGAGAACACTGAAGCTTTCTTT; D gene: -; clone size: -; J gene: TRBJ1-1; V gene: TRBV18
CDR3 protein: CASSVTGSNYGYTF; CDR3 DNA: TGTGCCAGCAGTGTGACAGGGTCCAACTATGGCTACACCTTC; D gene: TRBD1; clone size: few; J gene: TRBJ1-2; V gene: TRBV6-1
CDR3 protein: CASSYSFRATGELFF; CDR3 DNA: TGTGCCAGCAGTTACTCTTTCAGGGCCACCGGGGAGCTGTTTTTT; D gene: -; clone size: few; J gene: TRBJ2-2; V gene: TRBV6-5
CDR3 protein: CASSVLTESGELFF; CDR3 DNA: TGTGCCAGCAGCGTTCTTACAGAATCCGGGGAGCTGTTTTTT; D gene: -; clone size: -; J gene: TRBJ2-2; V gene: TRBV9